These 27 T cell receptor beta chains were all obtained from the same sample, sequenced in a study of human T cells and chemical hapten exposure. TCRdb reprocessed the RACE reads with MiXCR, giving one entry per CDR3 protein. The sample gives under 300,000 distinct CDR3 sequences, roughly 8.9% of which show up once; approximately 2.3% is in the top ten. Time point specified: pre-sensitization, week 0. Stated treatment: therapeutic diphenylcyclopropenone sensitization with weekly scalp DPC. This sample comprised whole blood, obtained in connection with sensitization to the hapten diphenylcyclopropenone (DPC). The receptor source for this set is a woman between 40 and 50 years old with alopecia areata. Some clones in this sample may be carry-over from other donors' samples.

This clonotype was picked up many times. V and J are TRBV6-5 and TRBJ2-1; 8 positions agree with TRBD2. Germline-derived CDR1 and CDR2 are MNHEY and SVGAGI. V shed 6 bases and J 8 bases; nucleotides not matched to a gene: 12. This CDR3 region has 15 residues. CDR3 in amino acids: CASRRGAGDWDEQFF. In nucleotides, the CDR3 is TGTGCCAGCAGAAGGGGAGCGGGAGATTGGGATGAGCAGTTCTTC.

This clonotype was counted a few times. The rearrangement joins TRBV24-1 to TRBJ1-5; 7 nucleotides match TRBD1. CDR1 and CDR2 (germline): KGHDR, SFDVKD. The CDR3 sequence is 17 residues long. The V gene end was trimmed by 4 bases and the J gene end by 2 bases; junction bases not matched to a gene: 10. CDR3 protein: CATSDQDRAAGNQPQHF. In DNA, the CDR3 is TGTGCCACCAGTGACCAAGACAGGGCGGCGGGCAATCAGCCCCAGCATTTT.

This clonotype was counted ten times or more. This CDR3 is CASSPRQGGWPYEQYF. In DNA, the CDR3 is TGTGCCAGCAGCCCTCGACAGGGGGGCTGGCCCTACGAGCAGTACTTC. The chain joins TRBV13 to TRBJ2-7, with 9 bases aligning to TRBD1. With 5 bases clipped from V and 2 bases from J, the junction kept 10 bases outside the gene matches. Germline CDR1 reads PRHDT; CDR2 reads FYEKMQ (reference sequence). This CDR3 has 16 residues.

This clonotype was seen a few times. CDR3: CASSALAHGSLTQYF. CDR3 in DNA: TGTGCCAGCAGCGCTCTTGCTCATGGTTCCCTTACGCAGTATTTT. The V and J genes are TRBV6-5 and TRBJ2-3, with D uncertain. The V end was cut by 6 bases, the J end by 8 bases, with 21 bases between. This CDR3 is built from 15 residues. CDR1 is MNHEY, CDR2 SVGAGI, per germline.

Only a few counts were recorded for this clonotype. This chain connects TRBV7-9 to TRBJ2-7; a weak D match, TRBD2 (5 bases). The CDR3 is made up of 16 amino acids. CDR1 is SEHNR and CDR2 is FQNEAQ in the germline V gene (reference sequence). The V and J ends lost 4 bases and 5 bases respectively, with 21 bases between them. In DNA, the CDR3 is TGTGCCAGCAGCTCCGGTGGTTTAACCGGGAAACACGAGCAGTACTTC. Encoded protein: CASSSGGLTGKHEQYF.

In this sample, this clonotype turned up many times. The rearrangement joins TRBV5-4 to TRBJ2-1, with TRBD1 matching over 7 bases. Germline lookup yields CDR1 SGHNT and CDR2 YYREEE (reference sequence). J was trimmed by 0 bases and V by 1 base; bases with no gene match: 1. CDR3 length: 15 residues. This CDR3 reads CASSLTGASYNEQFF. The CDR3 DNA reads TGTGCCAGCAGCTTGACAGGGGCCTCCTACAATGAGCAGTTCTTC.

The V gene is TRBV7-2, the J gene TRBJ2-2; 8 nucleotides agree with TRBD1. Germline V CDR1 and CDR2: SGHTA, FQGNSA. The J segment lost 5 bases and the V segment lost 2 bases, leaving 4 bases of the junction unmatched. The CDR3 has 15 amino acids. CDR3 coding DNA: TGTGCCAGCAGCTTACAGGGGGCGCGGACCGGGGAGCTGTTTTTT. Protein: CASSLQGARTGELFF.

This chain connects TRBV6-5 to TRBJ2-7; TRBD1 matches at 8 bases. The CDR3 consists of 15 residues. Germline loops: CDR1 MNHEY, CDR2 SVGAGI. The V and J ends lost 2 bases and 6 bases, in that order; junction bases with no gene match: 9. In DNA form, the CDR3 reads TGTGCCAGCAGTTACCTAGGACAGGGTTACTTCGAGCAGTACTTC. This codes for CASSYLGQGYFEQYF.

At least ten counts were recorded for this clonotype. V is TRBV10-3 and J is TRBJ1-5; D perhaps matches TRBD1 (5 bases). V lost 1 base to trimming and J lost 10 bases, with 17 bases between them. The germline CDR1 and CDR2 sequences are ENHRY and SYGVKD. This CDR3 spans 15 amino acids. The CDR3 is CAISEWDDTLGPQHF. CDR3 DNA sequence: TGTGCCATCAGTGAGTGGGACGATACCTTAGGCCCCCAGCATTTT.

The chain employs TRBV18 and TRBJ2-2, with 9 bases lining up with TRBD1. Germline V CDR1 and CDR2: KGHSH, LQKENI. The CDR3 is made up of 16 amino acids. The V and J ends lost 3 bases and 3 bases, in that order; junction bases with no gene match: 5. The CDR3 reads CASSPLQGADTGELFF. CDR3 sequence (DNA): TGTGCCAGCTCACCGCTACAGGGGGCGGACACCGGGGAGCTGTTTTTT.

This clonotype was detected a few times. The gene calls are TRBV5-1 and TRBJ1-3, with D unresolved. Germline V gene sequence: CDR1 SGHRS, CDR2 YFSETQ. With 4 bases removed from V and 2 bases from J, the gap between germline ends came to 10 bases. The CDR3 is 14 amino acids. The CDR3 DNA sequence: TGCGCCAGCAGCGTGGACGGCACTGGAAACACCATATATTTT. Protein sequence: CASSVDGTGNTIYF.

There are a few counts of this clonotype. This chain joins TRBV6-5 and TRBJ1-6; 9 nucleotides agree with TRBD1. Germline lookup yields CDR1 MNHEY and CDR2 SVGAGI. V lost 6 bases and J lost 10; bases outside the gene matches: 4. CDR3 length: 13 amino acids. This CDR3 is CASSKTGGSPLHF. Written as DNA, the CDR3 is TGTGCCAGCAGCAAGACAGGGGGGTCACCCCTCCACTTT.

This clonotype was recorded a few times. This rearrangement joins TRBV9 to TRBJ1-2; D uncertain. This CDR3 spans 13 amino acids. Germline V CDR1 and CDR2: SGDLS, YYNGEE. Trimming removed 4 bases from V and 4 bases from J, with 11 bases in between. The CDR3 bases are TGTGCCAGCAGCTACGGGTCTCTCTATGGCTACACCTTC. Encoded protein: CASSYGSLYGYTF.

This clonotype was observed at least ten times. The chain recombines TRBV21-1 with TRBJ1-1. TRBV21-1 is flagged as a pseudogene. This CDR3 comprises 13 residues. Here the CDR3 DNA reads TGTGCCAGCAGCAAAGAGGGGAGGTTTGAAGCTTTCTTT. It translates to CASSKEGRFEAFF.

V gene TRBV12-3 or TRBV12-4 combines with J gene TRBJ1-6; 8 bases are shared with TRBD1. This CDR3 has 14 amino acids. The trim removed 1 base at V and 11 bases at J, leaving 4 bases unmatched. The CDR3 coding sequence is TGTGCCAGCAGTTTAGGAACAGGGGGAACACCCCTCCACTTT. Translated, it gives CASSLGTGGTPLHF.

This clonotype showed up just a few times. The chain carries TRBV7-2 and TRBJ2-7; D is perhaps TRBD2 (5 bases). There are 13 residues in the CDR3. CDR1 is SGHTA and CDR2 is FQGNSA in the germline V gene. Trimming stripped 2 bases from V and 5 bases from J, with 10 bases between. The CDR3 DNA reads TGTGCCAGCAGCTTACGGAGCGGCCACGAGCAGTACTTC. Translated: CASSLRSGHEQYF.

Concerning this clonotype itself: Just one base apart from a much larger clone, this may be a read error. The V and J genes are TRBV3-1 and TRBJ1-6; 8 bases agree with TRBD1. Per germline, CDR1 LGHDT and CDR2 YNNKEL (reference sequence). The CDR3 totals 15 residues. CDR3 bases: TGTGCCAGCAGCCACGGGACAGGAAATAATTCACCCCCCCACTTT. Protein: CASSHGTGNNSPPHF.

This clonotype was detected a few times. CDR3 region: CASSYAGTAHNEQFF. CDR3 nucleotide sequence: TGTGCCAGCAGTTACGCTGGGACAGCCCACAATGAGCAGTTCTTC. V is TRBV6-2 or TRBV6-3 and J is TRBJ2-1; TRBD1 agrees at 7 bases. This CDR3 region has 15 residues. Germline loops: CDR1 MNHEY, CDR2 SVGEGT. The V gene end was trimmed by 2 bases and the J gene end by 5 bases; junction bases not matched to a gene: 6.

This clonotype was seen many times. V and J are TRBV12-3 or TRBV12-4 and TRBJ2-2; 9 bases fit TRBD2. The J segment lost 4 bases and the V segment lost 4 bases, leaving 7 bases of the junction unmatched. The CDR3 runs 16 residues. The CDR3 reads CASSSSGVVGTGELFF. CDR3 nucleotide sequence: TGTGCCAGCAGTTCTAGCGGGGTAGTAGGCACCGGGGAGCTGTTTTTT.

The chain recombines TRBV10-3 with TRBJ2-1; D possibly corresponds to TRBD1 (6 bases). CDR1 and CDR2 (germline): ENHRY, SYGVKD. V gave up 7 bases and J gave up 4 bases, with 14 bases separating them. The CDR3 spans 14 residues. CDR3 in amino acids: CAITRDTAYNEQFF. The CDR3 DNA is TGTGCCATCACCCGGGACACCGCTTACAATGAGCAGTTCTTC.

This rearrangement joins TRBV7-2 to TRBJ1-4; TRBD1 agrees at 8 bases. The CDR3 has 15 residues. The junction had 1 base not matched to a gene; V was cut back by 2 bases and J by 2 bases. Germline lookup yields CDR1 SGHTA and CDR2 FQGNSA. The CDR3 loop is CASSLYRGTNEKLFF. Here the CDR3 DNA reads TGTGCCAGCAGCTTATACAGGGGGACTAATGAAAAACTGTTTTTT. The full variable domain, in which reference TRBV7-2 and TRBJ1-4 provide the parts outside the CDR3, is GAGVSQSPSNKVTEKGKDVELRCDPISGHTALYWYRQSLGQGLEFLIYFQGNSAPDKSGLPSDRFSAERTGGSVSTLTIQRTQQEDSAVYLCASSLYRGTNEKLFFGSGTQLSVL.

The table lists this clonotype with a count of one. The V gene is TRBV5-1, the J gene TRBJ2-3; 7 nucleotides agree with TRBD1. CDR1 SGHRS and CDR2 YFSETQ come from the germline V gene. This CDR3 contains 16 residues. After removal of 0 bases from V and 2 bases from J, the junction contained 6 bases not matched to a gene. The CDR3: CASSLGAGQVTDTQYF. The CDR3 DNA reads as TGCGCCAGCAGCTTGGGTGCTGGACAGGTCACAGATACGCAGTATTTT.

This clonotype occurred a few times. The CDR3 DNA is TGTGCCAGCAGCGTACAAGTCAATGAGCAGTTCTTC. It codes for CASSVQVNEQFF. V usage is TRBV9 and J usage is TRBJ2-1; no firm D call. CDR1 and CDR2 (germline): SGDLS, YYNGEE. Trimming removed 1 base at V and 6 bases at J, with 5 bases between. This CDR3 comprises 12 residues.

The table lists this clonotype with a count of one. The chain couples TRBV14 to TRBJ2-7; possibly TRBD1 for D (5 bases). The CDR3 extends over 20 amino acids. Germline CDR1 is SGHDN and CDR2 is FVKESK. V lost 1 base and J 0 bases, leaving 25 bases between the germline ends. The CDR3 nucleotides are TGTGCCAGCAGCCAAGGCTCGACAGTGAATAAGCTTCAACTCTCCTACGAGCAGTACTTC. Protein sequence: CASSQGSTVNKLQLSYEQYF.

This clonotype showed up just a few times. The V and J genes are TRBV28 and TRBJ1-2; perhaps TRBD1 as D (6 bases). The germline CDR1 and CDR2 sequences are MDHEN and SYDVKM. The germline V and J ends were trimmed by 8 bases and 8 bases, with 21 bases remaining between them. This CDR3 has 14 amino acids. The CDR3 bases are TGTGCCAGCGGGGATACACAGGGAGTGGCCGGCTACACCTTC. The encoded protein is CASGDTQGVAGYTF.

The CDR3 loop is CSVGDSTDTQYF. CDR3 nucleotides: TGCAGCGTTGGGGACAGCACAGATACGCAGTATTTT. The V and J genes are TRBV29-1 and TRBJ2-3; either TRBD1 or TRBD2 may fit D (5 bases each). Trimming pared 4 bases from V and 0 bases from J, leaving 5 bases between. The length of the CDR3 is 12 residues. Per germline, CDR1 SQVTM and CDR2 ANQGSEA.

The gene calls are TRBV6-2 or TRBV6-3 and TRBJ2-3, with D possibly being TRBD2 (5 bases). CDR1 MNHEY and CDR2 SVGEGT come from the germline V gene. Trimming stripped 6 bases from V and 4 bases from J, with 14 bases between. This CDR3 contains 14 residues. The chain's CDR3 is CASSAGISPDTQYF. CDR3 bases: TGTGCCAGCAGCGCCGGGATCTCCCCAGATACGCAGTATTTT.